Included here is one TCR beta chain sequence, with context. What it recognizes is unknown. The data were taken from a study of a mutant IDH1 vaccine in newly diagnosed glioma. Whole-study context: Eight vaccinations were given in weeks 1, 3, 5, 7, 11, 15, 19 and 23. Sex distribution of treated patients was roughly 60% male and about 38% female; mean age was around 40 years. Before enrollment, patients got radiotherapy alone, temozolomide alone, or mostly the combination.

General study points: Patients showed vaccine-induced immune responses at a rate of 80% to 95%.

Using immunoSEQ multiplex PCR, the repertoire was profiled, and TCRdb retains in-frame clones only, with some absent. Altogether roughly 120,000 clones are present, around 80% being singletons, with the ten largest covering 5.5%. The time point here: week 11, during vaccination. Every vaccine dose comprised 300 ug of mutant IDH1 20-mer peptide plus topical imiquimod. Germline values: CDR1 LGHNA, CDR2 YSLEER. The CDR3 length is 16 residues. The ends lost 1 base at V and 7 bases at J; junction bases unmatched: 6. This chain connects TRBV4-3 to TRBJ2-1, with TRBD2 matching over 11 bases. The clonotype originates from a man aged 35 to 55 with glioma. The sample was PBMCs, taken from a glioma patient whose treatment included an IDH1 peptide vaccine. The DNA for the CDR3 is TGCGCCAGCAGCCAAGCCTTACGGACTAGCGGGAATGAGCAGTTCTTC. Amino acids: CASSQALRTSGNEQFF.